A single sample is the source of the 21 T cell receptor beta chains below, sequenced in a study of blood T cell repertoires in COVID-19. TCRdb keeps only in-frame clones here, not all; method: immunoSEQ multiplex PCR. The profile shows roughly 120,000 clones, about four fifths of them singletons. The sample comprised peripheral blood. These receptors were taken from a woman aged 80 or over with acute or convalescent COVID-19.

V usage is TRBV2 and J usage is TRBJ1-5, with D possibly matching TRBD1 (5 bases). Trimming took off 4 bases at V and 3 bases at J, with 13 bases between the two ends. Germline CDR1 and CDR2: SNHLY and FYNNEI. The CDR3 extends over 15 amino acids. CDR3 sequence: CASSAVAGINQPQHF. In DNA, the CDR3 is TGTGCCAGCAGTGCAGTCGCAGGGATCAATCAGCCCCAGCATTTT.

This clone was seen once. This chain uses TRBV2 with TRBJ1-2; maybe TRBD1 (5 bases). Germline CDR1 and CDR2: SNHLY and FYNNEI. The CDR3 extends over 14 amino acids. Trimming left V 5 bases short and J 2 bases short, with 12 bases between. As DNA, the CDR3 is TGTGCCAGCAGTCAGGGACTCCTGAACTATGGCTACACCTTC. Protein: CASSQGLLNYGYTF.

As regards this clone: A single base separates this from a much larger clone, so it may be a read error. Other nucleotide sequences in the sample specify the same CDR3. The chain has TRBV7-8 and TRBJ1-1; D uncertain. Germline assignment: CDR1 SGHVS and CDR2 FQNEAQ. Trimming removed 1 base at V and 1 base at J, with 4 bases between. CDR3 length: 13 residues. CDR3 region: CASSLDRNTEAFF. The CDR3 DNA sequence: TGTGCCAGCAGCTTAGACAGGAACACTGAAGCTTTCTTT.

This clone was found once. The chain couples TRBV4-3 to TRBJ2-3; D possibly corresponds to TRBD2 (6 bases). CDR1 LGHNA and CDR2 YSLEER come from the germline V gene. V was cut by 0 bases and J by 4 bases, with 14 bases left in between. The CDR3 has 16 residues. The CDR3 nucleotides read TGCGCCAGCAGCCAAGATATGCGGAGCGGGTCAGATACGCAGTATTTT. This codes for CASSQDMRSGSDTQYF.

DNA for the CDR3: TGTGCCAGCAGCTTAGTGGGGGGGGGCTACAATGAGCAGTTCTTC. This sequence encodes CASSLVGGGYNEQFF. The rearrangement links TRBV7-2 to TRBJ2-1, with 7 bases identical to TRBD2. J was trimmed by 3 bases and V by 1 base; bases with no gene match: 3. This CDR3 contains 15 residues. Germline-derived CDR1 and CDR2 are SGHTA and FQGNSA.

The chain is built from TRBV7-2 and TRBJ2-5; 8 bases align to TRBD1. V shed 4 bases, J shed 2 bases, and the junction held 9 bases outside the gene matches. The CDR3 is 16 residues long. Per germline, CDR1 SGHTA and CDR2 FQGNSA. The CDR3 loop reads CASSWPSGGTQETQYF. Here the CDR3 DNA reads TGTGCCAGCAGCTGGCCATCAGGGGGCACACAAGAGACCCAGTACTTC.

The chain employs TRBV10-1 and TRBJ1-1, with D possibly matching TRBD1 (5 bases). Germline values: CDR1 WNHNN, CDR2 SYGVQD (reference sequence). V lost 3 bases and J 5 bases, leaving 10 bases between the germline ends. The CDR3 totals 13 residues. The CDR3 DNA is TGCGCCAGCAGTGACGCCGGGGGGACTGAAGCTTTCTTT. Translation: CASSDAGGTEAFF.

V gene TRBV4-1 combines with J gene TRBJ2-3; TRBD2 agrees at 8 bases. Germline V gives CDR1 MGHRA, CDR2 YSYEKL. This CDR3 spans 15 amino acids. Trimming removed 4 bases from V and 3 bases from J; junction bases left unmatched: 6. The CDR3 DNA follows: TGCGCCAGCAGCCCGGGAGGGAGTGGGACAGATACGCAGTATTTT. This encodes CASSPGGSGTDTQYF.

The chain is built from TRBV4-2 and TRBJ1-3, with a tentative D call TRBD1 (6 bases). Trimming pared 3 bases from V and 4 bases from J, leaving 10 bases between. The CDR3 is 14 residues long. Germline V gene sequence: CDR1 LGHNA, CDR2 YNFKEQ. The CDR3 protein is CASSQLDRGNTIYF. Written as DNA, the CDR3 is TGTGCCAGCAGCCAGTTGGACAGAGGAAACACCATATATTTT.

The V call is TRBV7-2, the J call TRBJ1-3; 8 bases line up with TRBD1. Germline assignment: CDR1 SGHTA and CDR2 FQGNSA. Germline trimming cut 2 bases from V and 2 bases from J; bases unmatched to any gene: 2. This CDR3 spans 15 amino acids. The CDR3 reads CASSLPTGAGNTIYF. CDR3 nucleotides: TGTGCCAGCAGCTTACCGACAGGGGCTGGAAACACCATATATTTT.

The chain recombines TRBV12-3 or TRBV12-4 with TRBJ1-2, with no clear D. V was cut by 5 bases and J by 5 bases, with 12 bases left in between. The CDR3 consists of 13 residues. In DNA form, the CDR3 reads TGTGCCAGCAGTGGCCCGCCGCCATATGGCTACACCTTC. Translated: CASSGPPPYGYTF.

This clone was detected only a few times. V is TRBV5-8 and J is TRBJ2-7; 9 bases fit TRBD1. The J segment lost 7 bases and the V segment lost 0 bases, leaving 8 bases of the junction unmatched. Germline CDR1 SGHTS, CDR2 YDEGEE. The CDR3 runs to 15 residues. This CDR3 is CASSLDGTGLGEQYF. The CDR3 region has the DNA TGTGCCAGCAGCTTGGACGGGACAGGGTTGGGGGAGCAGTACTTC. The full variable domain, completed using reference TRBV5-8 and TRBJ2-7, is EAGVTQSPTHLIKTRGQQATLRCSPISGHTSVYWYQQALGLGLQFLLWYDEGEERNRGNFPPRFSGRQFPNYSSELNVNALELEDSALYLCASSLDGTGLGEQYFGPGTRLTVT.

The chain recombines TRBV6-2 or TRBV6-3 with TRBJ1-1; no firm D call. The germline V gene encodes CDR1 MNHEY and CDR2 SVGEGT. Trimming pared 2 bases from V and 9 bases from J, leaving 13 bases between. The CDR3 has 13 residues. The CDR3 protein is CASSYGSQAQAFF. CDR3 DNA: TGTGCCAGCAGTTACGGTTCCCAGGCCCAAGCTTTCTTT.

The chain is built from TRBV19 and TRBJ1-1; D may be TRBD1 (6 bases). CDR3 length: 17 residues. Per the germline V gene, CDR1 is LNHDA and CDR2 is SQIVND (reference sequence). V dropped 4 bases and J dropped 6 bases, with 24 bases sitting between them. DNA for the CDR3: TGTGCCAGTAGTACTCGTGTCACCTCAGGGGCCAGGGCTGAAGCTTTCTTT. This gives the protein CASSTRVTSGARAEAFF.

This chain links TRBV19 with TRBJ1-2; 7 positions match TRBD1. CDR3 length equals 15 residues. The V segment lost 4 bases and the J segment 4 bases; nucleotides outside the gene matches: 9. Germline-derived CDR1 and CDR2 are LNHDA and SQIVND (reference sequence). This chain's CDR3 is CASSTGTAVGYGYTF. In DNA form, the CDR3 reads TGTGCCAGTAGTACCGGGACAGCCGTTGGCTATGGCTACACCTTC.

This sequence joins TRBV19 and TRBJ2-2; unclear D gene. CDR3 length: 14 residues. V lost 6 bases, J lost 2 bases, and 10 bases lay in between. Germline V gene data show CDR1 as LNHDA and CDR2 as SQIVND (reference sequence). In nucleotides, the CDR3 is TGTGCCAGTAGCAGTGTTATCAACACCGGGGAGCTGTTTTTT. Translating it yields CASSSVINTGELFF.

A single count supports this clone. The V gene is TRBV5-1, the J gene TRBJ2-1; 7 positions match TRBD1. Germline CDR1 reads SGHRS; CDR2 reads YFSETQ. Unmatched junction bases numbered 7, after V lost 4 bases and J lost 0 bases. This CDR3 has 16 amino acids. CDR3 region: CASSPGQDLSYNEQFF. The CDR3 nucleotides read TGCGCCAGCAGCCCCGGACAGGATCTCTCCTACAATGAGCAGTTCTTC.

This clone was observed a few times. Other DNA sequences in the same sample also yield this CDR3. This sequence joins TRBV5-1 and TRBJ2-2; TRBD2 matches 14 bases. Germline assignment: CDR1 SGHRS and CDR2 YFSETQ. Trimming cost V 2 bases and J 7 bases; bases outside gene matches: 4. The CDR3 spans 16 residues. The CDR3 loop is CASSLGTSGSIGELFF. The CDR3 DNA reads as TGCGCCAGCAGCTTAGGGACTAGCGGGAGCATCGGGGAGCTGTTTTTT.

This chain links TRBV19 with TRBJ2-1; TRBD2 matches 10 bases. CDR3 length: 19 amino acids. V lost 1 base to trimming and J lost 6 bases; unmatched junction nucleotides: 15. Per germline, CDR1 LNHDA and CDR2 SQIVND (reference sequence). CDR3 in amino acids: CASSIASLAGVGTRNEQFF. CDR3 in DNA: TGTGCCAGTAGTATAGCGTCGCTAGCGGGAGTCGGGACCCGCAATGAGCAGTTCTTC.

V and J are TRBV18 and TRBJ2-3; a weak D match, TRBD2 (5 bases). The CDR3 is 16 amino acids. Looked up from germline, CDR1 is KGHSH and CDR2 is LQKENI. Trimming stripped 4 bases from V and 0 bases from J, with 14 bases between. Written as DNA, the CDR3 is TGTGCCAGCTCACGCCGGACGGACTCTAGCACAGATACGCAGTATTTT. Its translation: CASSRRTDSSTDTQYF.

The chain couples TRBV13 to TRBJ2-7, with D maybe TRBD1 (5 bases). V lost 1 base, J lost 2 bases, and 9 bases lay in between. CDR1 PRHDT and CDR2 FYEKMQ come from the germline V gene (reference sequence). CDR3 length equals 14 residues. Here the CDR3 DNA reads TGTGCCAGCAGCTTAGCGGACAACCCCTACGAGCAGTACTTC. It encodes CASSLADNPYEQYF.